Listed below are T cell receptor beta chains from one sample, sequenced in a study of OX40 agonist ivuxolimab in advanced cancers. This table comes from immunoSEQ multiplex PCR, and its TCRdb copy is limited to in-frame clones, with some not included. The repertoire includes more than 70,000 clones, 65% to 90% of them detected once, and under 2% sits in the top ten. This material consisted of CD4+ or CD8+ T cells sorted from blood, taken in a trial of the OX40 agonist ivuxolimab. The receptors come from an adult with an advanced solid tumor such as melanoma, head and neck, liver or kidney cancer. Each CDR3 is given with its conserved first and last residue. D genes are given only for firm matches. Size tells how often a clone was seen (once, few, many) or the class of an expanded clone, and some rows leave it out.

d_call,clone_size,v_call,j_call,cdr3_aa
-,-,TRBV7-9,TRBJ2-2,CASSLGLGDTGELFF
-,once,TRBV7-2,TRBJ2-2,CASSLEGVGELFF
TRBD1,-,TRBV4-3,TRBJ2-6,CASSQDRTGVFSGANVLTF
TRBD2,-,TRBV18,TRBJ2-2,CASSRGLAGTHRELFF
-,few,TRBV2,TRBJ1-6,CASSDGYSPLHF
-,-,TRBV4-1,TRBJ1-2,CASSQVWQGSLLGYTF
-,-,TRBV7-2,TRBJ2-7,CASSPGTHSYEQYF
TRBD2,-,TRBV19,TRBJ2-2,CASRARGLAGGRTGELFF
TRBD1,-,TRBV7-9,TRBJ1-5,CASSLAGQGGNQPQHF
TRBD2,-,TRBV6-5,TRBJ2-2,CASSYGGGNTGELFF
-,-,TRBV9,TRBJ1-2,CASSVAWRNYGYTF
TRBD1,-,TRBV4-2,TRBJ1-1,CASSFTGDGNTEAFF
TRBD2,-,TRBV4-3,TRBJ2-2,CASSQDQSGGASSGELFF
-,-,TRBV7-3,TRBJ2-6,CASSEQGGTGANVLTF
-,-,TRBV15,TRBJ1-2,CATSRGGRYGYTF
TRBD2,-,TRBV27,TRBJ2-3,CASSLTGGPTDTQYF
TRBD1,-,TRBV9,TRBJ1-2,CASSVERQGSYGYTF
TRBD2,-,TRBV7-9,TRBJ2-2,CASSWGLAILNTGELFF
TRBD1,few,TRBV10-3,TRBJ1-5,CAIWDSGQPQHF
-,-,TRBV6-5,TRBJ2-1,CASRHGVYEQFF
TRBD1,-,TRBV13,TRBJ2-7,CASSLSWDSSFSYEQYF
TRBD2,-,TRBV6-1,TRBJ2-1,CASSPGLALGEQFF